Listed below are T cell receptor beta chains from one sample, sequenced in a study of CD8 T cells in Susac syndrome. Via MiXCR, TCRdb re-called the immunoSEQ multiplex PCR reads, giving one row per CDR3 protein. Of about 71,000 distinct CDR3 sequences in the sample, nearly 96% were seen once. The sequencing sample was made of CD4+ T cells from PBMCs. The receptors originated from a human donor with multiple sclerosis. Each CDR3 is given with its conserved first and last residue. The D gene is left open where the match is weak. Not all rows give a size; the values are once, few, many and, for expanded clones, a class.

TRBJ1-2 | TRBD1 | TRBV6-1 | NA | TGTGCCAGCAGTGAAGTAATTTACGGCAGGGGGGACCATGGCTACACCTTC | CASSEVIYGRGDHGYTF
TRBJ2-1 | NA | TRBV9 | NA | TGTGCCAGCAGCGTGAGTAGCGGCCCCGCCAATGAGCAGTTCTTC | CASSVSSGPANEQFF
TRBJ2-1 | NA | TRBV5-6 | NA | TGTGCCAGCAGCTTGCGACAGAGGCCCGTACATGAGCAGTTCTTC | CASSLRQRPVHEQFF
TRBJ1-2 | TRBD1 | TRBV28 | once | TGTGCCAGCAGTCCGTTGGGACAGGGGAAGGATGGCTACACCTTC | CASSPLGQGKDGYTF
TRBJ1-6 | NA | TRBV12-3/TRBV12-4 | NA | TGTGCCAGCAGTTTGGGGGTTCCTTCACCCCTCCACTTT | CASSLGVPSPLHF
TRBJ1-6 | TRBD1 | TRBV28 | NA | TGTGCCAGCAGCACCGGGACAGTCGGCCTTGGGACCTATAATTCACCCCTCCACTTT | CASSTGTVGLGTYNSPLHF
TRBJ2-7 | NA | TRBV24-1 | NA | TGTGCCACCAAAGCCAAGGACAAGGCGCGCCCTTACGAGCAGTACTTC | CATKAKDKARPYEQYF
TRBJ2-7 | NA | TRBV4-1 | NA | TGCGCCAGCAGCCAAGATGAGTCACCCCTCTACGAGCAGTACTTC | CASSQDESPLYEQYF
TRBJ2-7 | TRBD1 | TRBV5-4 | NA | TGTGCCAGCAGCTTTAGCCTGTCGGGACAGGGCGCCCTGACCTACGAGCAGTACTTC | CASSFSLSGQGALTYEQYF
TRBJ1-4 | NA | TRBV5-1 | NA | TGCGCCAGCAGCTTAGGGAGGGCTAATGAAAAACTGTTTTTT | CASSLGRANEKLFF
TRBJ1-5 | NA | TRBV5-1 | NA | TGCGCCAGCAGCCGGGACGTAAATCAGCCCCAGCATTTT | CASSRDVNQPQHF
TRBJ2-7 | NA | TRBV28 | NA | TGTGCCAGCAGTTTCATCAAGGACAGTATGGTGCAGTACTTC | CASSFIKDSMVQYF
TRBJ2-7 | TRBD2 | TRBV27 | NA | TGTGCCAGCAGTCCCCTAGCGGGGCCCACCTACGAGCAGTACTTC | CASSPLAGPTYEQYF
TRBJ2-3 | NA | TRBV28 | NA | TGTGCCAGCACCCCACCCAGGCCGGGGGGCACAGATACGCAGTATTTT | CASTPPRPGGTDTQYF
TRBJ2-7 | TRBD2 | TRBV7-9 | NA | TGTGCCAGCAGCTTCCGCGGGGGAGGCTACGAGCAGTACTTC | CASSFRGGGYEQYF
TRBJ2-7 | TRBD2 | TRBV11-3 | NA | TGTGCCAGCAGCTCCCTGGGAGGGGCGAGCTACGAGCAGTACTTC | CASSSLGGASYEQYF
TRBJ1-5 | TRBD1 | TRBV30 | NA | TGTGCCTGGAGTACAGGGACAGCGAATCAGCCCCAGCATTTT | CAWSTGTANQPQHF
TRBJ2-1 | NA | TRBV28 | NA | TGTGCCAGCAGTTTGCCCCCCTACAATGAGCAGTTCTTC | CASSLPPYNEQFF
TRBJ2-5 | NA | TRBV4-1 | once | TGCGCCAGCAGCCAAGTCGGAATCGGACAGATAAGCGGGACCCAGTACTTC | CASSQVGIGQISGTQYF
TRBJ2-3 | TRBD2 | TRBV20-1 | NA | TGCAGTGCTAGAGGACTAGCGGGGGGGACAGATACGCAGTATTTT | CSARGLAGGTDTQYF
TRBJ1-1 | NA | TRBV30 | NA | TGTGCCTGGAGCCGGCGGGACGACACTGAAGCTTTCTTT | CAWSRRDDTEAFF
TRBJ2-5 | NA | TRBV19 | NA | TGTGCCAGTAGTATGTTACCGGGGGAGACCCAGTACTTC | CASSMLPGETQYF
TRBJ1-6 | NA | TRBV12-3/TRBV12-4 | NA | TGTGCCAGCAGTGGGGGCCTCTATTCACCCCTCCACTTT | CASSGGLYSPLHF
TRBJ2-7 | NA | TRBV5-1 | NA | TGCGCCAGCAGCCCGCGGCAGGGTTATAACGAGCAGTACTTC | CASSPRQGYNEQYF
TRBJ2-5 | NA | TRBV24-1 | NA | TGTGCCACCAGTGAACTTAGCCAAGAGACCCAGTACTTC | CATSELSQETQYF
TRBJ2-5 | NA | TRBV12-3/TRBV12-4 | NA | TGTGCCAGCAGTTTAGGATCGACCAGGGTGGAGACCCAGTACTTC | CASSLGSTRVETQYF
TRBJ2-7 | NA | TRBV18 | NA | TGTGCCAGCTCATCCAGGACAGCCGGGTACGAGCAGTACTTC | CASSSRTAGYEQYF
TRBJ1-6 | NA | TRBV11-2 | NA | TGTGCCAGCAGCTTAGGGTCCTATAATTCACCCCTCCACTTT | CASSLGSYNSPLHF
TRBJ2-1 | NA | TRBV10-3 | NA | TGTGCCATCAGTCTACTGCATCCGAGACAGGCTATAATTCGGAATGAGCAGTTCTTC | CAISLLHPRQAIIRNEQFF
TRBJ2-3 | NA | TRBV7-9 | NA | TGTGCCAGCACTAGGGCTGGGGCAGATACGCAGTATTTT | CASTRAGADTQYF
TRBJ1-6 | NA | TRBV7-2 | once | TGTGCCAGCAGCCCCTCGCAAGGGGCCAGAGGTTCACCCCTCCACTTT | CASSPSQGARGSPLHF
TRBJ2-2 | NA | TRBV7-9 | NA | TGTGCAACCGACCGCGACACCGGACCCGGGGAGCTGTTTTTT | CATDRDTGPGELFF
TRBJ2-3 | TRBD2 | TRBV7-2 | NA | TGTGCCAGCAGCCCGGGACTAGCGACAGATACGCAGTATTTT | CASSPGLATDTQYF